This TCR beta chain was profiled in a study of T cell responses to AZD1222 COVID-19 vaccine. Looking at the study overall: Analyses pooled second doses at about 4 or about 12 weeks.

V lost 5 bases and J 0 bases, leaving 16 bases between the germline ends. CDR1 is KGHSH, CDR2 LQKENI, per germline. The CDR3 is 16 residues long. As for this clone: Antigen unknown.

Broader study findings: Among AZD1222 vaccinees, only five or six were seropositive at baseline. Vaccination with two AZD1222 doses was followed by a rise in Spike-specific TCR breadth and depth.

Libraries were prepared by immunoSEQ multiplex PCR; TCRdb keeps only in-frame clonotypes and omits some of them. The sample carries some 97,000 clones, roughly 89% recorded once. The sequence was collected from an adult in good health. The source material was peripheral blood, sampled on day 0 of AZD1222 vaccination. The chain has TRBV18 and TRBJ1-1; the D is unclear. The CDR3 bases are TGTGCCAGCTCATTGAACGTAGGTCGAATGAACACTGAAGCTTTCTTT. Translated, it gives CASSLNVGRMNTEAFF.